Listed below are T cell receptor beta chains from one sample, sequenced in a study of T cells in localized non-small cell lung cancer. Sequenced by immunoSEQ multiplex PCR; TCRdb stores in-frame clones only, minus some. The sample carries around 100,000 clones, approximately 88% recorded once. The sequences come from peripheral blood, collected before any cancer treatment. These receptors all come from a man between 35 and 75 years old with stage I squamous cell lung carcinoma. Both conserved end residues are part of each CDR3. The D gene is left open where the match is weak. Clone size is given for some rows only: seen once, a few or many times, or a class if the clone is expanded.

V gene,D gene,clone size,J gene,CDR3 DNA,CDR3 protein
TRBV19,TRBD2,.,TRBJ2-1,TGTGCCAGTAGTGCGAGCGGGGGCATCAATGAGCAGTTCTTC,CASSASGGINEQFF
TRBV29-1,TRBD1,.,TRBJ1-1,TGCAGCGTTGAGGGGAGACGAGGGGGCCTTATGAACACTGAAGCTTTCTTT,CSVEGRRGGLMNTEAFF
TRBV14,.,.,TRBJ1-2,TGTGCCAGCAGCCAAGCGTCCGGGACGGCGGGGTATGGCTACACCTTC,CASSQASGTAGYGYTF
TRBV6-6,TRBD1,.,TRBJ1-5,TGTGCCAGCAGTAGCCAGGGGGGCAATCAGCCCCAGCATTTT,CASSSQGGNQPQHF
TRBV4-1,TRBD1,.,TRBJ1-4,TGCGCCAGCAGCCAACGACTCCCAGGGGTAGGGGGCGAAAAACTGTTTTTT,CASSQRLPGVGGEKLFF
TRBV7-3,TRBD2,.,TRBJ2-1,TGTGCCAGCAGCTCCTTAGCGGGGGGGACAACTGAGCAGTTCTTC,CASSSLAGGTTEQFF
TRBV2,.,.,TRBJ1-1,TGTGCCAGCAGTGGCCCGTTTAGGGGCACTGAAGCTTTCTTT,CASSGPFRGTEAFF
TRBV5-1,.,.,TRBJ2-3,TGCGCCAGCAGCTCCGCGAGTACAGATACGCAGTATTTT,CASSSASTDTQYF
TRBV2,.,few,TRBJ2-2,TGTGCCAGCAGGGTACAGGGGAACACCGGGGAGCTGTTTTTT,CASRVQGNTGELFF
TRBV5-1,.,.,TRBJ2-7,TGCGCCAGCAGCTTGGATCCAGGGAGCTACGAGCAGTACTTC,CASSLDPGSYEQYF
TRBV7-3,TRBD1,once,TRBJ2-7,TGTGCCAGCAGCTTCACCGGGACAGGCGAGCAGTACTTC,CASSFTGTGEQYF
TRBV5-6,.,.,TRBJ2-5,TGTGCCAGCAGCTTGGTATCTACCTCCCAAGAGACCCAGTACTTC,CASSLVSTSQETQYF
TRBV29-1,.,.,TRBJ1-2,TGCAGCGTCGACCGGGACGGAGGGCTAGACACCTTC,CSVDRDGGLDTF
TRBV4-1,TRBD1,.,TRBJ1-5,TGCGCCAGCAGCCCCATCCAACAGGGGAGCAATCAGCCCCAGCATTTT,CASSPIQQGSNQPQHF
TRBV5-1,.,once,TRBJ1-1,TGCGCCAGCAAAAGAAACCCGGCCCGGGGGGACACTGAAGCTTTCTTT,CASKRNPARGDTEAFF